This T cell receptor (beta chain) was recorded in a study of OX40 agonist ivuxolimab in advanced cancers. Points on this clone: One end of the junction varies from germline; a read error may be responsible.

Some clones are missing from TCRdb's copy, which holds only in-frame ones; the method was immunoSEQ multiplex PCR. This table holds 6,400 or so clones, more than 60% found once. This CDR3 is built from 16 residues. Germline CDR1 reads SGHTA; CDR2 reads FQGNSA. The TCR sequence derives from an adult with an advanced solid tumor such as melanoma, head and neck, liver or kidney cancer. The sequenced sample was CD4+ or CD8+ T cells sorted from blood, obtained in a trial of the OX40 agonist ivuxolimab. The chain uses TRBV7-2 and TRBJ2-5; 9 bases map to TRBD2. The CDR3 loop is CASSQDFPLAGGLPYF. CDR3 sequence (DNA): TGCGCCAGCAGCCAAGATTTCCCCCTGGCGGGGGGGCTCCCGTACTTC. The complete variable domain, with remaining parts taken from reference TRBV7-2 and TRBJ2-5, reads GAGVSQSPSNKVTEKGKDVELRCDPISGHTALYWYRQSLGQGLEFLIYFQGNSAPDKSGLPSDRFSAERTGGSVSTLTIQRTQQEDSAVYLCASSQDFPLAGGLPYFGPGTRLLVL.